One sample yielded the 25 T cell receptor beta chains listed below, sequenced in a study of Ad26.COV2.S vaccination and SARS-CoV-2 variants (dated by TCRdb to the early 2020s). This specimen's treatment or condition label, interpreted: some 20 received Ad26.COV2.S at low or high dose, single or two shots; roughly 5 received placebo; per-sample allocation not given. For vaccine and placebo recipients, repertoires were sequenced using samples collected on day 63 after the first injection. Library construction relied on the immunoSEQ multiplex PCR assay. Held by TCRdb, this immuneACCESS table contains in-frame sequences only and omits some clones. Under half of the omission traces to an unresolved V gene where checked; the cause of the rest is unknown. In all, the sample holds more than 400,000 clones, and approximately 90% of those were seen once. Of the sample, more than 1.5% is held by the ten largest clones.

Material: peripheral blood, obtained in a trial of Ad26.COV2.S vaccine versus placebo. These receptors were taken from a person aged 18 to 65 who received the Ad26.COV2.S COVID-19 vaccine or a placebo.

The chain's CDR3 is CAWSPGQGERDTQYF. DNA of the CDR3: TGTGCCTGGAGTCCTGGACAGGGGGAAAGGGATACGCAGTATTTT. This chain uses TRBV30 with TRBJ2-3, with 10 bases fitting TRBD1. The CDR3 is 15 residues long. The junction had 8 bases not matched to a gene; V was cut back by 2 bases and J by 6 bases. Germline V lookup: CDR1 GTSNPN, CDR2 SVGIG (reference sequence).

The chain employs TRBV4-3 and TRBJ2-3, with TRBD2 matching 9 bases. The CDR3 loop spans 15 amino acids. Losses at the gene ends were 1 base for V and 5 bases for J; bases not matched to a gene: 4. Germline assignment: CDR1 LGHNA and CDR2 YSLEER. The CDR3 DNA reads as TGCGCCAGCAGCCAAGGGAATAGCGGGGGAGATACGCAGTATTTT. Translating gives CASSQGNSGGDTQYF.

The CDR3 nucleotides read TGTGCCAGCAGTTATCGACGGGGGGATTTTTGGAATGAGCAGTTCTTC. As protein: CASSYRRGDFWNEQFF. The chain joins TRBV6-2 or TRBV6-3 to TRBJ2-1; TRBD2 matches at 7 bases. V lost 3 bases, J lost 7 bases, and 12 bases stayed unmatched. The CDR3 covers 16 residues. CDR1 is MNHEY, CDR2 SVGEGT, per germline.

A single count supports this clone. The chain carries TRBV21-1 and TRBJ2-3; TRBD1, the table's D call, lacks a check against the DNA. TRBV21-1 corresponds to a pseudogene. CDR3 length: 17 residues. The CDR3 DNA reads as TGTGCCAGCAGCACTCGACCGACAGGGGGTAGCACAGATACGCAGTATTTT. Amino acid sequence: CASSTRPTGGSTDTQYF.

This chain links TRBV18 with TRBJ1-2, with D possibly matching TRBD1 (6 bases). The germline V and J ends were trimmed by 3 bases and 4 bases, with 12 bases remaining between them. CDR1 is KGHSH, CDR2 LQKENI, per germline. The CDR3 is 14 residues long. CDR3 protein: CASSPGQTRYGYTF. CDR3 coding DNA: TGTGCCAGCTCACCCGGACAGACCCGCTATGGCTACACCTTC.

The chain uses TRBV19 and TRBJ1-2; D not certain. CDR3 length equals 12 residues. The germline gives CDR1 LNHDA, CDR2 SQIVND (reference sequence). The CDR3 sequence: CATTSNNYGYTF. The CDR3 bases are TGTGCTACGACAAGCAACAACTATGGCTACACCTTC.

The chain carries TRBV30 and TRBJ1-2; D unclear. Germline V CDR1 and CDR2: GTSNPN, SVGIG (reference sequence). This CDR3 is built from 14 residues. With 4 bases removed from V and 8 bases from J, the gap between germline ends came to 20 bases. Here the CDR3 reads CAWIPRIGLWGYTF. For the CDR3, the DNA is TGTGCCTGGATTCCCCGCATAGGTTTGTGGGGCTACACCTTC.

This clone has only one observation. The chain couples TRBV28 to TRBJ1-4; 9 bases are a match to TRBD1. The germline gives CDR1 MDHEN, CDR2 SYDVKM. The CDR3 is 14 residues long. Germline trimming cut 4 bases from V and 5 bases from J; bases unmatched to any gene: 2. The CDR3 nucleotides read TGTGCCAGCAGTTATGGGACAGGGAATGAAAAACTGTTTTTT. It translates to CASSYGTGNEKLFF.

V gene TRBV5-5 combines with J gene TRBJ2-6; D possibly corresponds to TRBD2 (5 bases). Trimming took off 0 bases at V and 4 bases at J, with 8 bases between the two ends. CDR3 length equals 15 residues. The V gene's germline CDR1 is SGHKS and CDR2 YYEKEE (reference sequence). The CDR3 bases are TGTGCCAGCAGCTTGGGAGGGAGCGGGGCCAACGTCCTGACTTTC. Its protein product is CASSLGGSGANVLTF.

The chain links TRBV11-3 to TRBJ2-1, with TRBD2 matching 9 bases. Trimming cost V 6 bases and J 10 bases; bases outside gene matches: 13. The germline V gene has CDR1 SGHNT and CDR2 YENEEA. This CDR3 comprises 15 residues. The CDR3 loop reads CASSLTGTSWSEQFF. In DNA form, the CDR3 reads TGTGCCAGCAGTTTAACCGGGACTAGCTGGTCCGAGCAGTTCTTC.

This clone was seen only a few times. This chain links TRBV19 with TRBJ1-2, with D unclear. CDR3 length equals 10 residues. The germline CDR1 and CDR2 sequences are LNHDA and SQIVND (reference sequence). The V end was cut by 8 bases, the J end by 3 bases, with 4 bases between. The CDR3 DNA is TGTGCCAGTGGGGACTATGGCTACACCTTC. Residues: CASGDYGYTF.

The gene calls are TRBV11-3 and TRBJ2-1; 7 bases are a match to TRBD2. In germline, CDR1 is SGHNT, CDR2 YENEEA. This CDR3 has 15 residues. With 6 bases clipped from V and 1 base from J, the junction kept 6 bases outside the gene matches. In DNA form, the CDR3 reads TGTGCCAGCAGTCATTCCGGGGGGTCCTACAATGAGCAGTTCTTC. Amino acids: CASSHSGGSYNEQFF.

The rearrangement links TRBV5-4 to TRBJ2-7, with D perhaps given as TRBD1 or TRBD2 (7 bases each). Deletions cut 4 bases from V and 4 bases from J, with 21 bases between. This CDR3 spans 16 amino acids. Germline CDR1 SGHNT, CDR2 YYREEE (reference sequence). The CDR3 loop reads CASSRRGGVTIYEQYF. In DNA, the CDR3 is TGTGCCAGCAGCCGCAGGGGGGGGGTAACTATTTACGAGCAGTACTTC.

This clone was counted between two and nine times. The genes are TRBV2 and TRBJ2-3, with 8 bases lining up with TRBD2. CDR3 size: 20 residues. V trimming: 4 bases; J trimming: 2 bases; junction bases outside the gene matches: 20. Germline V gene sequence: CDR1 SNHLY, CDR2 FYNNEI. CDR3 nucleotide sequence: TGTGCCAGCAGTGTCGTACAGCGGGGGATACGAGGGGGGTACACAGATACGCAGTATTTT. Translated: CASSVVQRGIRGGYTDTQYF.

The chain has TRBV30 and TRBJ1-5; D unresolved. V was pared by 0 bases and J by 2 bases, with 17 bases between. This CDR3 has 17 amino acids. Per germline, CDR1 GTSNPN and CDR2 SVGIG (reference sequence). CDR3 bases: TGTGCCTGGAGTGTACAGCATCAGAGGTTCGGCAATCAGCCCCAGCATTTT. This encodes CAWSVQHQRFGNQPQHF.

Concerning this clone: At the DNA level, this CDR3 is encoded by other sequences in the same sample as well. The chain recombines TRBV5-4 with TRBJ1-1; D uncertain. Per germline, CDR1 SGHNT and CDR2 YYREEE (reference sequence). The CDR3 loop spans 13 amino acids. Trimming took off 4 bases at V and 2 bases at J, with 9 bases between the two ends. The CDR3 sequence is CASSLSVNTEAFF. CDR3 nucleotide sequence: TGTGCCAGCAGCCTATCAGTTAACACTGAAGCTTTCTTT.

As to this clone: Distinct nucleotide sequences in the sample also encode this CDR3. This rearrangement joins TRBV19 to TRBJ1-1, with 7 bases identical to TRBD1. Germline CDR1 reads LNHDA; CDR2 reads SQIVND (reference sequence). This CDR3 contains 14 residues. V shed 5 bases, J shed 0 bases, and the junction held 3 bases outside the gene matches. The CDR3 sequence: CASSFGTVNTEAFF. DNA of the CDR3: TGTGCCAGTAGTTTCGGGACAGTGAACACTGAAGCTTTCTTT.

V and J are TRBV7-9 and TRBJ2-1, with TRBD2 matching 13 bases. The CDR3 contains 15 residues. CDR1 is SEHNR and CDR2 is FQNEAQ in the germline V gene (reference sequence). J was trimmed by 7 bases and V by 5 bases; bases with no gene match: 5. CDR3 sequence reads: CASSKLAGGINEQFF. CDR3 DNA sequence: TGTGCCAGCAGCAAACTAGCGGGGGGGATTAATGAGCAGTTCTTC.

The chain has TRBV7-9 and TRBJ1-6; D is unclear. This CDR3 spans 17 amino acids. V was cut by 2 bases and J by 6 bases, with 17 bases left in between. Germline CDR1 reads SEHNR; CDR2 reads FQNEAQ (reference sequence). In DNA, the CDR3 is TGTGCCAGCAGCTTAACTCCCCCGGACGGCCTTAATTCACCCCTCCACTTT. It translates to CASSLTPPDGLNSPLHF. The full variable domain, with the rest looked up from reference TRBV7-9 and TRBJ1-6, is DTGVSQNPRHKITKRGQNVTFRCDPISEHNRLYWYRQTLGQGPEFLTYFQNEAQLEKSRLLSDRFSAERPKGSFSTLEIQRTEQGDSAMYLCASSLTPPDGLNSPLHFGNGTRLTVT.

The chain joins TRBV28 to TRBJ2-7, with D unresolved. Germline CDR1 MDHEN, CDR2 SYDVKM. This CDR3 spans 15 amino acids. Trimming took off 3 bases at V and 1 base at J, with 13 bases between the two ends. As DNA, the CDR3 is TGTGCCAGCAGTTTCATCCTACTGGCGTCCTACGAGCAGTACTTC. Protein: CASSFILLASYEQYF.

V usage is TRBV19 and J usage is TRBJ1-2, with D hard to call. The CDR3 length is 14 residues. V lost 6 bases, J lost 4 bases, and 15 bases lay in between. Germline CDR1 is LNHDA and CDR2 is SQIVND (reference sequence). The CDR3 protein is CASRDAGRGYGYTF. CDR3 bases: TGTGCCAGTAGGGACGCCGGACGGGGCTATGGCTACACCTTC.

The DNA for the CDR3 is TGCGCCAGCAGCCAAGAAGGCCTAGCGGGGGGGTTACCCTACGAGCAGTACTTC. Amino acids: CASSQEGLAGGLPYEQYF. The chain employs TRBV4-1 and TRBJ2-7; 12 nucleotides agree with TRBD2. V was clipped by 0 bases and J by 2 bases; unmatched bases: 8. This CDR3 is built from 18 residues. Germline V gene sequence: CDR1 MGHRA, CDR2 YSYEKL.

The rearrangement links TRBV7-2 to TRBJ1-2; 8 bases are a match to TRBD1. This CDR3 is built from 14 residues. Germline loops: CDR1 SGHTA, CDR2 FQGNSA. Trimming removed 3 bases from V and 2 bases from J; junction bases left unmatched: 2. The CDR3 DNA is TGTGCCAGCAGCTTGCAGGGGGCGAACTATGGCTACACCTTC. It specifies CASSLQGANYGYTF.

This rearrangement joins TRBV5-1 to TRBJ1-1, with TRBD1 matching 9 bases. The V gene's germline CDR1 is SGHRS and CDR2 YFSETQ. Losses at the gene ends were 0 bases for V and 5 bases for J; bases not matched to a gene: 8. CDR3 length: 16 residues. This CDR3 reads CASSLGTGALSTEAFF. As DNA, the CDR3 is TGCGCCAGCAGCTTGGGGACAGGGGCCCTGAGTACTGAAGCTTTCTTT. Looking up the rest from reference TRBV5-1 and TRBJ1-1 gives the full variable domain: KAGVTQTPRYLIKTRGQQVTLSCSPISGHRSVSWYQQTPGQGLQFLFEYFSETQRNKGNFPGRFSGRQFSNSRSEMNVSTLELGDSALYLCASSLGTGALSTEAFFGQGTRLTVV.

V gene TRBV6-5 combines with J gene TRBJ2-1; 9 bases align to TRBD2. With 6 bases clipped from V and 7 bases from J, the junction kept 7 bases outside the gene matches. The V gene's germline CDR1 is MNHEY and CDR2 SVGAGI. The CDR3 has 14 amino acids. The CDR3 sequence is CASRRAGGPNEQFF. The CDR3 DNA reads as TGTGCCAGCAGGAGGGCGGGGGGGCCGAATGAGCAGTTCTTC.